The 22 T cell receptor beta chains listed next were all sequenced from one sample in a study of blood T cell repertoires in COVID-19 (dated by TCRdb to about 2020). The library was obtained by the immunoSEQ multiplex PCR assay. TCRdb carries this immuneACCESS record with in-frame sequences only. Its versions omit some clonotypes, under half of them owing to an unresolved V gene in the studies checked, with the rest unexplained. The sample table records 200,000 to 300,000 clones; approximately 86% of these occur just once. The ten largest account for 3.3% of the sample. The sample taken for sequencing was PBMCs or T cells enriched from blood (not recorded which). All receptors come from a woman aged 35 to 49 with acute COVID-19.

The chain couples TRBV19 to TRBJ2-7; D gene uncertain. V was cut by 6 bases and J by 0 bases, with 9 bases left in between. This CDR3 spans 13 amino acids. CDR1 LNHDA and CDR2 SQIVND come from the germline V gene (reference sequence). CDR3 in DNA: TGTGCCAGTAGCTACAGATTCTCCTACGAGCAGTACTTC. Protein: CASSYRFSYEQYF.

This chain connects TRBV2 to TRBJ2-1, with 7 bases identical to TRBD1. The V gene's germline CDR1 is SNHLY and CDR2 FYNNEI. The CDR3 is made up of 16 amino acids. J was trimmed by 0 bases and V by 6 bases; bases with no gene match: 8. The CDR3 protein is CASRADPGGSYNEQFF. The DNA for the CDR3 is TGTGCCAGCAGAGCCGACCCAGGGGGCTCCTACAATGAGCAGTTCTTC.

This sequence joins TRBV12-3 or TRBV12-4 and TRBJ1-1; no definite D call. The CDR3 loop spans 13 amino acids. V lost 1 base to trimming and J lost 11 bases, with 14 bases between them. In DNA form, the CDR3 reads TGTGCCAGCAGTTTAGGCTCCGGAGAGGAGGCTTTCTTT. Its protein is CASSLGSGEEAFF.

This rearrangement joins TRBV25-1 to TRBJ1-2, with D perhaps TRBD1 (5 bases). CDR3 length: 15 amino acids. The V and J ends lost 5 bases and 2 bases respectively, with 15 bases between them. The germline CDR1 and CDR2 sequences are MGHDK and SYGVNS. CDR3 nucleotides: TGTGCCAGCAGTCCCCGAAGGGGCTTCAACTATGGCTACACCTTC. This encodes CASSPRRGFNYGYTF.

This clone was seen a single time. V and J are TRBV5-6 and TRBJ2-6; no reliable D call. V lost 6 bases to trimming and J lost 0 bases, with 7 bases between them. Germline V lookup: CDR1 SGHDT, CDR2 YYEEEE. The CDR3 extends over 14 amino acids. CDR3: CASIVNSGANVLTF. The CDR3 region has the DNA TGTGCCAGCATCGTAAACTCTGGGGCCAACGTCCTGACTTTC.

This clone was seen a handful of times. The chain carries TRBV27 and TRBJ2-1; 10 bases align to TRBD2. Germline V gives CDR1 MNHEY, CDR2 SMNVEV (reference sequence). Germline trimming cut 6 bases from V and 9 bases from J; bases unmatched to any gene: 11. The CDR3 runs 15 residues. CDR3 in DNA: TGTGCCAGCAGCACCGGGACTAGCGTGGCATTTGAGCAGTTCTTC. Its translation: CASSTGTSVAFEQFF.

The chain links TRBV19 to TRBJ2-7; 7 bases fit TRBD1. Per germline, CDR1 LNHDA and CDR2 SQIVND (reference sequence). The V and J ends lost 5 bases and 4 bases, in that order; junction bases with no gene match: 8. The CDR3 sequence is 14 residues long. CDR3 amino acids: CASSPGQSGYEQYF. The CDR3 DNA reads TGTGCCAGTAGTCCGGGACAGTCAGGATACGAGCAGTACTTC.

This clone has more than one count but fewer than ten. The junction shows a germline mismatch at one end, possibly a read error. V and J are TRBV29-1 and TRBJ2-7; D ambiguous. This CDR3 contains 12 residues. Germline CDR1 and CDR2: SQVTM and ANQGSEA. Here the CDR3 reads CSFEDWRNEQYF. CDR3 bases: TGCAGCTTTGAGGATTGGCGGAACGAGCAGTACTTC.

The chain recombines TRBV9 with TRBJ2-1, with 10 bases identical to TRBD2. CDR3 length equals 14 residues. Trimming cost V 4 bases and J 8 bases; bases outside gene matches: 6. Germline V gene data show CDR1 as SGDLS and CDR2 as YYNGEE. The CDR3: CASSSQREGDEQFF. DNA for the CDR3: TGTGCCAGCAGCTCCCAGCGGGAGGGGGATGAGCAGTTCTTC.

This chain connects TRBV7-2 to TRBJ2-3, with D possibly TRBD2 on 7 matching bases. V was trimmed by 4 bases and J by 0 bases, leaving 11 bases between them. This CDR3 region has 15 residues. Per the germline V gene, CDR1 is SGHTA and CDR2 is FQGNSA. The DNA of the CDR3 is TGTGCCAGCAGCTCGGGGGGCCCGAGCACAGATACGCAGTATTTT. Translation: CASSSGGPSTDTQYF.

The chain carries TRBV5-1 and TRBJ1-6, with D possibly TRBD1 on 5 matching bases. CDR1 SGHRS and CDR2 YFSETQ come from the germline V gene. This CDR3 region has 14 residues. Trimming took off 1 base at V and 6 bases at J, with 8 bases between the two ends. This CDR3 reads CASSLSGFNSPLHF. CDR3 coding DNA: TGCGCCAGCAGCTTGTCAGGGTTTAATTCACCCCTCCACTTT.

V gene TRBV7-8 combines with J gene TRBJ2-1; D gene unclear. Germline V gives CDR1 SGHVS, CDR2 FQNEAQ. Deletions cut 2 bases from V and 8 bases from J, with 13 bases between. The CDR3 has 14 residues. The CDR3: CASSLYGQIDEQFF. The CDR3 coding sequence is TGTGCCAGCAGCTTATATGGCCAGATTGATGAGCAGTTCTTC.

This chain uses TRBV6-5 with TRBJ1-5; 8 nucleotides agree with TRBD1. V shed 7 bases and J 5 bases; nucleotides not matched to a gene: 7. CDR3 size: 14 residues. In germline, CDR1 is MNHEY, CDR2 SVGAGI. CDR3 amino acids: CASTGQGVYQPQHF. CDR3 nucleotides: TGTGCCAGCACCGGACAGGGTGTTTATCAGCCCCAGCATTTT.

This clone was detected a few times. The chain couples TRBV5-1 to TRBJ2-5; no firm D call. Between the trimmed V and J ends, which lost 1 base and 2 bases, there was a span of 9 bases. The CDR3 runs 14 residues. Germline CDR1 SGHRS, CDR2 YFSETQ. The CDR3 region has the DNA TGCGCCAGCAGCTTGAGTGCGGCACAAGAGACCCAGTACTTC. It translates to CASSLSAAQETQYF.

The chain recombines TRBV3-1 (or the pseudogene TRBV3-2) with TRBJ2-3, with TRBD2 identical over 12 bases. The CDR3 has 15 residues. Trimming took 0 bases from V and 8 from J; bases not matched to a gene: 3. The germline V gene has CDR1 LGHDT and CDR2 YNNKEL (reference sequence). CDR3 protein: CASSQDPGLAGTQYF. As DNA, the CDR3 is TGTGCCAGCAGCCAAGATCCGGGACTAGCGGGTACGCAGTATTTT.

The chain joins TRBV10-3 to TRBJ1-2; TRBD1 matches at 7 bases. After removal of 4 bases from V and 3 bases from J, the junction contained 2 bases not matched to a gene. The CDR3 has 13 residues. CDR1 and CDR2 from the germline V gene are ENHRY and SYGVKD. This CDR3 is CAISGTGHYGYTF. The DNA for the CDR3 is TGTGCCATCAGTGGGACAGGTCACTATGGCTACACCTTC.

The V gene is TRBV3-1 (or the pseudogene TRBV3-2), the J gene TRBJ1-1; D ambiguous. The CDR3 loop spans 14 amino acids. Germline-derived CDR1 and CDR2 are LGHDT and YNNKEL (reference sequence). The V end lost 4 bases, the J end lost 3 bases, and 12 bases lay between the germline ends. The CDR3 loop reads CASSLTVGDTEAFF. The CDR3 DNA reads as TGTGCCAGCAGCCTTACCGTCGGAGACACTGAAGCTTTCTTT.

This sequence joins TRBV9 and TRBJ2-1; 7 bases match TRBD2. The J segment lost 9 bases and the V segment lost 6 bases, leaving 15 bases of the junction unmatched. CDR3 length equals 15 residues. The germline gives CDR1 SGDLS, CDR2 YYNGEE. The CDR3 region is CASKPAGLPLGEQFF. The DNA of the CDR3 is TGTGCCAGCAAACCAGCGGGACTCCCGCTTGGTGAGCAGTTCTTC.

The J gene is TRBJ2-5, the V gene TRBV19; 8 bases align to TRBD1. V was pared by 6 bases and J by 0 bases, with 3 bases of the junction left unmatched. The CDR3 is made up of 14 amino acids. The V gene's germline CDR1 is LNHDA and CDR2 SQIVND (reference sequence). The CDR3 DNA reads as TGTGCCAGTAGGGGACAGGCTGACCAAGAGACCCAGTACTTC. Amino acid sequence: CASRGQADQETQYF.

There are a few counts of this clone. The rearrangement links TRBV6-5 to TRBJ2-7, with D possibly matching TRBD2 (5 bases). The CDR3 is 13 residues long. From germline, CDR1 is MNHEY and CDR2 SVGAGI. V dropped 4 bases and J dropped 2 bases, with 9 bases sitting between them. The CDR3 sequence is CASSFPGTYEQYF. The DNA for the CDR3 is TGTGCCAGCAGTTTCCCGGGGACCTACGAGCAGTACTTC.

The rearrangement links TRBV5-1 to TRBJ1-6; possible D gene TRBD1, 6 bases. The CDR3 runs to 15 residues. Germline CDR1 SGHRS, CDR2 YFSETQ. V dropped 6 bases and J dropped 7 bases, with 17 bases sitting between them. The CDR3 nucleotides are TGCGCCAGCACACCCAGGACAGTAGGAAATTCACCCCTCCACTTT. It yields the protein CASTPRTVGNSPLHF.

This clone was observed many times. This chain uses TRBV5-6 with TRBJ2-7; D may be TRBD2 (5 bases). CDR1 is SGHDT and CDR2 is YYEEEE in the germline V gene. V gave up 4 bases and J gave up 2 bases, with 10 bases separating them. CDR3 length equals 13 residues. The CDR3 region has the DNA TGTGCCAGCAGCGCGGACGGGACCTACGAGCAGTACTTC. Translated, it gives CASSADGTYEQYF. Complete variable domain (other parts from reference TRBV5-6 and TRBJ2-7): DAGVTQSPTHLIKTRGQQVTLRCSPKSGHDTVSWYQQALGQGPQFIFQYYEEEERQRGNFPDRFSGHQFPNYSSELNVNALLLGDSALYLCASSADGTYEQYFGPGTRLTVT.